This T cell receptor (beta chain) emerged from a study of cytomegalovirus exposure and HLA in healthy donors. Overall study results and limits: Usually a TCR sequence was rare, but some public TCRs were found in many donors. The study flagged roughly 150 TCR beta chains as cytomegalovirus-associated.

TCRdb keeps only in-frame clones here, not all; method: immunoSEQ multiplex PCR. The table includes over 45,000 clones, 80% to 95% detected once. This clone was observed once. The antigen remains undetermined. The sequence was collected from a woman younger than 30 in good health and CMV-seronegative. Sequenced: PBMCs.

For the CDR3, the DNA is TGTGCCAGCAGCTTATACCACAGGGGGACCGCTGAAGCTTTCTTT. Residues: CASSLYHRGTAEAFF. The chain carries TRBV7-9 and TRBJ1-1, with 8 bases aligning to TRBD1. Germline V CDR1 and CDR2: SEHNR, FQNEAQ (reference sequence). CDR3 length equals 15 residues. After removal of 2 bases from V and 6 bases from J, the junction contained 8 bases not matched to a gene.